This is a list of T cell receptor beta chains from one sample in a study of blood T cells in healthy people across ages. In TCRdb, the 5' RACE reads were re-called with MiXCR into one record per CDR3 protein. This sample yields around 2 million distinct CDR3 sequences, of which approximately 39% are seen a single time; approximately 22% belongs to the top ten. The source material was blood. These receptors originate from a human donor in good health. CDR3s include the opening cysteine and the closing phenylalanine or tryptophan. A D gene is named only where the DNA matches it firmly. Expanded clones get a size class; other rows say once, few or many, or leave the size out.

abundance,d_gene,j_gene,v_gene,CDR3nt,CDR3aa
-,-,TRBJ2-1,TRBV28,TGTGCCAGCAGTTTGCTCGGCGGGTCCTACGAGCAGTTCTTC,CASSLLGGSYEQFF
-,-,TRBJ2-7,TRBV11-1,TGTGCCAGCAGCCTTGATAATCTGTCTGAGCAGTACTTC,CASSLDNLSEQYF
few,-,TRBJ2-1,TRBV24-1,TGTGCCACCAGTGATGATACAGGGGGGGGAAATGAGCAGTTCTTC,CATSDDTGGGNEQFF
-,-,TRBJ2-3,TRBV29-1,TGCAGCGTTGAAGAAGACGTGGGAGATACGCAGTATTTT,CSVEEDVGDTQYF
-,-,TRBJ2-5,TRBV6-2/TRBV6-3,TGTGCCAGCAGTTATGGCCTCGGGCCAACGGAGACCCAGTACTTC,CASSYGLGPTETQYF
-,-,TRBJ2-1,TRBV4-1,TGCGTCAGCAGCCAAGACCGGGCGGGATCCTACAATGAGCAGTTCTTC,CVSSQDRAGSYNEQFF
-,TRBD2,TRBJ2-1,TRBV4-3,TGCGCCAGCAGCCAAGATAGCGGGGGGGCTTACAATGAGCAGTTCTTC,CASSQDSGGAYNEQFF
-,-,TRBJ2-1,TRBV29-1,TGCAGCGTTGAGACTTCCGGGGGCAATGAGCAGTTCTTC,CSVETSGGNEQFF
-,-,TRBJ2-5,TRBV4-3,TGCGCCAGCAGCCAAGATATCCGGGGATTCGAGACCCAGTACTTC,CASSQDIRGFETQYF
few,-,TRBJ2-1,TRBV12-5,TGTGCTAGTGGTTTGTTCGACAATGAGCAGTTCTTC,CASGLFDNEQFF
-,TRBD2,TRBJ2-1,TRBV5-1,TGCGCCAGCAGCGGACGAGCGGGACCCAACGATGAGCAGTTCTTC,CASSGRAGPNDEQFF
-,-,TRBJ2-1,TRBV7-2,TGTGCCAGCAGCACAGTGGGCGGCGCCTACAATGAGCAGTTCTTC,CASSTVGGAYNEQFF
many,-,TRBJ2-7,TRBV6-2/TRBV6-3,TGTGCCAGCAGTTACCCTACTCCCTACGAGCAGTACTTC,CASSYPTPYEQYF
-,-,TRBJ1-3,TRBV6-1,TGTGCCAGCAGTGAATGGGCCTCGGACTCTGGAAACACCATATATTTT,CASSEWASDSGNTIYF
-,TRBD2,TRBJ2-3,TRBV5-1,TGCGCCAGCAGGGAAATAGCGGGGGAATTGGATACGCAGTATTTT,CASREIAGELDTQYF
-,-,TRBJ1-2,TRBV7-2,TGTGCCAGCAGCCCGCACAGGGTGTTAGGGTATGGCTACACCTTC,CASSPHRVLGYGYTF
-,-,TRBJ2-2,TRBV5-1,TGCGCCAGCAGCTCGCTTGCTAGCGCGAACACCGGGGAGCTGTTTTTT,CASSSLASANTGELFF
few,TRBD1,TRBJ1-4,TRBV29-1,TGCAGCGTTGTGGAGGGGGCCACTAATGAAAAACTGTTTTTT,CSVVEGATNEKLFF
few,-,TRBJ2-7,TRBV6-1,TGTGCCAGCAGTGAGTTTCCCCTAAACGAGCAGTACTTC,CASSEFPLNEQYF
few,-,TRBJ1-2,TRBV18,TGTGCCAGCTCACCGGCGGGGGACGGCTACACCTTC,CASSPAGDGYTF
-,TRBD2,TRBJ2-1,TRBV7-2,TGTGCCAGCAGCCCTAGACTAGCGGGGGGGGCTGGATACAATGAGCAGTTCTTC,CASSPRLAGGAGYNEQFF
-,-,TRBJ1-5,TRBV20-1,TGCAGTGCTGCCTACGGGACATCTCAGCCCCAGCATTTT,CSAAYGTSQPQHF
few,TRBD1,TRBJ1-1,TRBV12-3/TRBV12-4,TGTGCCAGCTCCTTCCCAACGGGACAGGGTGAAGCTTTCTTT,CASSFPTGQGEAFF
-,TRBD2,TRBJ2-1,TRBV7-8,TGTGCCAGCACAATCCCAGGGAGGGTTGAGCAGTTCTTC,CASTIPGRVEQFF
few,-,TRBJ2-1,TRBV30,TGTGCCTGGGACAGAATGGGGGTTGAGCAGTTCTTC,CAWDRMGVEQFF
few,-,TRBJ1-2,TRBV4-2,TGTGCCAGCAGCCAAGATTGGGCGGGCAGGGGTTCAAACTATGGCTACACCTTC,CASSQDWAGRGSNYGYTF
-,-,TRBJ2-1,TRBV20-1,TGCAGTGCTAGAGACTATAAGGGCAGGGGCCATGAGCAGTTCTTC,CSARDYKGRGHEQFF
-,TRBD1,TRBJ1-6,TRBV6-5,TGTGCCAGCGGTAGACAGGGGACTTCACCCCTCCACTTT,CASGRQGTSPLHF
-,TRBD2,TRBJ2-3,TRBV7-3,TGTGCCAGCAGCCCGGGGACTACCCCAAGCACAGATACGCAGTATTTT,CASSPGTTPSTDTQYF
few,TRBD1,TRBJ2-1,TRBV18,TGTGCCAGCTCACCTCCGGGACAGGGTTCGGATGAGCAGTTCTTC,CASSPPGQGSDEQFF
few,-,TRBJ2-2,TRBV7-2,TGTGCCAGCAGCTTAGCACTAGGGCGGACCGGGGAGCTGTTTTTT,CASSLALGRTGELFF
few,-,TRBJ1-6,TRBV7-2,TGTGCCAGCAGCCCCCGGACGGGGAGGCGTAATTCACCCCTCCACTTT,CASSPRTGRRNSPLHF
few,-,TRBJ2-7,TRBV7-9,TGTGCCAGCAGCCCAGGGACCTTCGAGCAGTACTTC,CASSPGTFEQYF
few,TRBD2,TRBJ2-1,TRBV7-2,TGTGCCAGCAGCTTAGTGGGCAGAAGGACTAGCGGGGGGGCCATAGATGAGCAGTTCTTC,CASSLVGRRTSGGAIDEQFF
-,-,TRBJ2-1,TRBV6-2/TRBV6-3,TGTGCCATCAAGCCAGGGTCGAACTTTGAGCAGTTCTTC,CAIKPGSNFEQFF
-,-,TRBJ1-1,TRBV6-5,TGTGCCAGCAGTTACTCGATATGGGCGAACACTGAAGCTTTCTTT,CASSYSIWANTEAFF
-,-,TRBJ1-1,TRBV7-9,TGTGCCAGCAGCTTAATTTTTGGAAGCACTGAAGCTTTCTTT,CASSLIFGSTEAFF
-,-,TRBJ1-5,TRBV7-2,TGTGCCAGCAGTCCACGGTGGGTCCCCCAGCCCCAGCATTTT,CASSPRWVPQPQHF
-,-,TRBJ1-2,TRBV27,TGTGCCAGCAAGAGGGGAATGAATTATGGCTACACCTTC,CASKRGMNYGYTF
-,-,TRBJ2-7,TRBV6-6,TGTGCCAGCAGTGACCCACCAGGGACCTACGAGCAGTACTTC,CASSDPPGTYEQYF
few,-,TRBJ2-7,TRBV13,TGTGCCAGCAGCTTAAGGGACGGGGATTTAAGCTACGAGCAGTACTTC,CASSLRDGDLSYEQYF
-,-,TRBJ2-1,TRBV5-1,TGCGCCAGCAGCACCGGGATTAACAATGAGCAGTTCTTC,CASSTGINNEQFF
-,TRBD2,TRBJ2-3,TRBV28,TGTGCCAGCAGTTTAGATTCTCCAGCGGGGGGCACAGATACGCAGTATTTT,CASSLDSPAGGTDTQYF
few,-,TRBJ1-2,TRBV7-9,TGTGCCAGCAGCCGATCAATACAGGGACGGGGCTACACCTTC,CASSRSIQGRGYTF
-,-,TRBJ2-5,TRBV6-5,TGTGCCAGCAGTTACTCGATGGGTGAGGGCCAAGAGACCCAGTACTTC,CASSYSMGEGQETQYF
few,-,TRBJ2-7,TRBV5-1,TGCGCCAGCACAAGCGACCCGTTCTCCTACGAGCAGTACTTC,CASTSDPFSYEQYF
-,-,TRBJ2-7,TRBV4-3,TGCGCCAGCGGCCAAGTGGCCGGGTTCGTATACGAGCAGTACTTC,CASGQVAGFVYEQYF
few,-,TRBJ1-2,TRBV12-5,TGTGCTAGTGGTTTGGTACAATCCCCCGTCCCTAACTATGGCTACACCTTC,CASGLVQSPVPNYGYTF
-,-,TRBJ2-7,TRBV7-9,TGTGCCAGCAGCTCGGGTCTAGACTACGAGCAGTACTTC,CASSSGLDYEQYF
-,-,TRBJ1-2,TRBV20-1,TGCAGTGCTGCCCGACAGAGCGGAAATACGAACTATGGCTACACCTTC,CSAARQSGNTNYGYTF
many,-,TRBJ1-1,TRBV20-1,TGCAGTGCTGAGACTGAGACTGAAGCTTTCTTT,CSAETETEAFF